The sequence of this TCR beta chain was determined in a study of circulating CD8 cells and anti-PD-1 response in melanoma. Points from the study as a whole: Diversity ranked highest in DNEG and lowest in TIGIT subsets.

Four subsets defined by PD-1 and/or TIGIT were sorted from live CD3+CD8+TCRalphabeta+ cells. TCR libraries were prepared from 15 ng of total RNA with the QIAseq Immune Repertoire TCR panel. Each CDR3 protein is one row after TCRdb ran MiXCR on the reads. This sample has fewer than 150 distinct CDR3 sequences; more than 3.5% occur once, and the top ten carry 40% to 65%. With V trimmed by 7 bases and J by 5 bases, 2 bases remained unmatched. The CDR3 has 12 amino acids. The germline gives CDR1 MDHEN, CDR2 SYDVKM. This clonotype qualifies as hyperexpanded. What it binds is unknown. The V call is TRBV28, the J call TRBJ2-5, with 9 positions matching TRBD2. The source is a human donor with melanoma. This material consisted of CD8+ T cells from PBMCs, taken at baseline or after one month of anti-PD-1 therapy (not recorded which). CDR3 sequence reads: CASTSGRETQYF. In DNA form, the CDR3 reads TGTGCCAGCACCAGCGGGAGGGAGACCCAGTACTTC.